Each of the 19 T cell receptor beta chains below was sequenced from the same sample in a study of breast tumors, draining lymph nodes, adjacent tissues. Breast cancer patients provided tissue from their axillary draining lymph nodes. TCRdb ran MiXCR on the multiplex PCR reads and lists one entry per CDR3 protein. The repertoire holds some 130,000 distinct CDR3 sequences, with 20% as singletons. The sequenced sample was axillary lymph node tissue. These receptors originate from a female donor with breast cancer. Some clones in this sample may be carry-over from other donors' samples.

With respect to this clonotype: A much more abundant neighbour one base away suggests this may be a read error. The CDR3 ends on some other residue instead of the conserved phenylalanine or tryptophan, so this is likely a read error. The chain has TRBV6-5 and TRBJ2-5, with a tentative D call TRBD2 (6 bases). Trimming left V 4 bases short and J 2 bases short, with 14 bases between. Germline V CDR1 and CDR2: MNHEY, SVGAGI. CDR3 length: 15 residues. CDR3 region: CASSSGRLGQETQYL. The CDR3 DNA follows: TGTGCCAGCAGTTCAGGTAGACTAGGGCAAGAGACCCAGTACCTC.

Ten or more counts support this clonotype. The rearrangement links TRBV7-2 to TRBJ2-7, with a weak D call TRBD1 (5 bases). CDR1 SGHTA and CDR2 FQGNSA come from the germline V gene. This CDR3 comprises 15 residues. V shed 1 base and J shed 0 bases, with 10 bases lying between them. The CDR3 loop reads CASSLGGANSYEQYF. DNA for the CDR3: TGTGCCAGCAGCTTAGGGGGCGCTAACTCCTACGAGCAGTACTTC.

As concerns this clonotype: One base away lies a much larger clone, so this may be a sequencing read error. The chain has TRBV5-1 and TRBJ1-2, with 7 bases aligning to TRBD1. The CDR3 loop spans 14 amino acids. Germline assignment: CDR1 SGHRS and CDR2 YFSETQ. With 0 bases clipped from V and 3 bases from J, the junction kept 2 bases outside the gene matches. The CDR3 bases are TGCGCCAGCAGCTTGGAGGGGGCAGACTATGGCTACACCTTC. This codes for CASSLEGADYGYTF.

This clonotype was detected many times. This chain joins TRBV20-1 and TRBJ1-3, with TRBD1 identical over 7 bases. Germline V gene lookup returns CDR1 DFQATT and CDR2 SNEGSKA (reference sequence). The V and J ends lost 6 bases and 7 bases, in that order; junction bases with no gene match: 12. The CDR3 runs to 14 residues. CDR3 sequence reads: CSASGQVGWNTIYF. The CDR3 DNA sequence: TGCAGTGCGAGTGGACAGGTCGGTTGGAACACCATATATTTT.

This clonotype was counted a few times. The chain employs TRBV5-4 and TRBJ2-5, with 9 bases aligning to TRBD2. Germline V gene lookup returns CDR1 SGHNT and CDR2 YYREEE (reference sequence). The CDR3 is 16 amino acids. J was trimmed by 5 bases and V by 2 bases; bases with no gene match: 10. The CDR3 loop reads CASSLGGRGGGETQYF. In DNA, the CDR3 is TGTGCCAGCAGCTTAGGGGGGCGGGGGGGCGGTGAGACCCAGTACTTC. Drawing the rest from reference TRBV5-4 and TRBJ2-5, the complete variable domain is ETGVTQSPTHLIKTRGQQVTLRCSSQSGHNTVSWYQQALGQGPQFIFQYYREEENGRGNFPPRFSGLQFPNYSSELNVNALELDDSALYLCASSLGGRGGGETQYFGPGTRLLVL.

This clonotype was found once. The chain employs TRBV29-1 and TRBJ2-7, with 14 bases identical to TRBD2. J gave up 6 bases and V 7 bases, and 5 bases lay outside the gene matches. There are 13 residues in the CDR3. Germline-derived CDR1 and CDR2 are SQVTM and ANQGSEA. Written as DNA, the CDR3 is TGCAGCGCAGGGACTAGCGGGAGAAGCGAGCAGTACTTC. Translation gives CSAGTSGRSEQYF.

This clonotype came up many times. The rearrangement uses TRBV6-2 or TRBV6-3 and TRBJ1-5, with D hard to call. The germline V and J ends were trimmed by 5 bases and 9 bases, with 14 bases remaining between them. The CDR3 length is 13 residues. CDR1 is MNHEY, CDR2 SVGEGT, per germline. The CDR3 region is CASSVSEMGPQHF. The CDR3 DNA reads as TGTGCCAGCAGTGTGTCCGAGATGGGGCCCCAGCATTTT.

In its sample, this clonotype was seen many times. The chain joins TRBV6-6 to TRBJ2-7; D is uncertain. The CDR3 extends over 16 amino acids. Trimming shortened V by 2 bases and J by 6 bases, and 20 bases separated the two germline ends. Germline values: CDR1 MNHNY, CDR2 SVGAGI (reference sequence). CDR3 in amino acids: CASSYGLNRPHPEQYF. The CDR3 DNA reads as TGTGCCAGCAGTTACGGTCTCAACCGACCACACCCCGAGCAGTACTTC.

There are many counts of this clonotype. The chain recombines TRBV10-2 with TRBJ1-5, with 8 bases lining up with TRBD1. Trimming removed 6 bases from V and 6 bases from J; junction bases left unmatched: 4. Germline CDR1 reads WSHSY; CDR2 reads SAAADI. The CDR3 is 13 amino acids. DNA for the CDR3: TGCGCCAGCAGCGGACAGGGAGGTCAGCCCCAGCATTTT. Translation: CASSGQGGQPQHF.

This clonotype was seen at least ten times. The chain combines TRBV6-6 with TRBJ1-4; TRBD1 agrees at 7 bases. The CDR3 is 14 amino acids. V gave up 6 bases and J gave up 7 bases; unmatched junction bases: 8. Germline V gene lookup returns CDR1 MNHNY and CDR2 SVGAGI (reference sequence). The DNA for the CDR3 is TGTGCCAGCAGCCCGGACAGGAAGGGTGAAAAACTGTTTTTT. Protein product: CASSPDRKGEKLFF.

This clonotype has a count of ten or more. The CDR3 region has the DNA TGCGCCAGCCGCAACCCGGGACAGGGTGGCACAGATACGCAGTATTTT. Translated, it gives CASRNPGQGGTDTQYF. The V call is TRBV5-1, the J call TRBJ2-3; TRBD1 aligns across 9 bases. This CDR3 comprises 16 residues. From germline, CDR1 is SGHRS and CDR2 YFSETQ. Unmatched junction bases numbered 10, after V lost 7 bases and J lost 1 base.

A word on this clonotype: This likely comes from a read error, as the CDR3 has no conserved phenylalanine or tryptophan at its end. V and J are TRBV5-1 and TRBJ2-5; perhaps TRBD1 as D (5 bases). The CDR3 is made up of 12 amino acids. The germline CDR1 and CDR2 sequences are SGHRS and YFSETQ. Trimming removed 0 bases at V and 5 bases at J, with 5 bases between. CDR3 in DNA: TGCGCCAGCAGCTTGGAGGGGGAGACCCAGTACTCC. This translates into CASSLEGETQYS.

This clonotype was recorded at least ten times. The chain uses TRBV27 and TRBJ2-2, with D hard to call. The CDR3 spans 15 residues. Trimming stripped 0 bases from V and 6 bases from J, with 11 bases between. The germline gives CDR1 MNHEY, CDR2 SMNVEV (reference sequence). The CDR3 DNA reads TGTGCCAGCAGTTTATCGCGTCGGATCGCCGGGGAGCTGTTTTTT. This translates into CASSLSRRIAGELFF.

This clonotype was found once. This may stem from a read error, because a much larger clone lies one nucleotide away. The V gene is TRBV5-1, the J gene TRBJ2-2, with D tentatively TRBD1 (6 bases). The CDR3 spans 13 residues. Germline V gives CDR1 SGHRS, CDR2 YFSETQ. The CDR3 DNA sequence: TGCGCCAGTAAAACAGGGAACACCAGGGAGCTGTTTTTT. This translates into CASKTGNTRELFF.

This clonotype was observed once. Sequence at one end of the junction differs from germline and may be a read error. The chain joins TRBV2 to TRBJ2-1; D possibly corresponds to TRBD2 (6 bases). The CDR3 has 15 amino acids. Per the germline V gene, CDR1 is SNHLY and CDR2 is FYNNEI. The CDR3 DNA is TGTGCCAGCAGTGCCCGGGGGTCGTCCTACAATGAGCAGTCCTTC. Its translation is CASSARGSSYNEQSF.

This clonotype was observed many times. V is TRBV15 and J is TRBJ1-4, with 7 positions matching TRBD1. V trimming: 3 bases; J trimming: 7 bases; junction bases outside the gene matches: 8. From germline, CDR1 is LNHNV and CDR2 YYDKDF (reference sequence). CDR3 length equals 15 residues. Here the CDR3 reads CATSRATGAAEKLFF. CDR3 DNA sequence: TGTGCCACCAGCAGGGCCACAGGGGCGGCTGAAAAACTGTTTTTT.

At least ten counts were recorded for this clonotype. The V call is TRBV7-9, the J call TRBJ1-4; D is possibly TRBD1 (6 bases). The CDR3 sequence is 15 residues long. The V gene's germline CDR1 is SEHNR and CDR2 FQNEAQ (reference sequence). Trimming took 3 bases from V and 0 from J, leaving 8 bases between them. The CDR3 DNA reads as TGTGCCAGCAGCTTCAACAGGGCAACTAATGAAAAACTGTTTTTT. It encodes CASSFNRATNEKLFF.

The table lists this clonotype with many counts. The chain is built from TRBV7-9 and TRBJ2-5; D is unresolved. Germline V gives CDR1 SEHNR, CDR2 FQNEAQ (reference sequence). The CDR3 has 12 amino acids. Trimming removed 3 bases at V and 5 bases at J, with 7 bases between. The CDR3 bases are TGTGCCAGCAGCTTGTCGGGTGAGACCCAGTACTTC. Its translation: CASSLSGETQYF.

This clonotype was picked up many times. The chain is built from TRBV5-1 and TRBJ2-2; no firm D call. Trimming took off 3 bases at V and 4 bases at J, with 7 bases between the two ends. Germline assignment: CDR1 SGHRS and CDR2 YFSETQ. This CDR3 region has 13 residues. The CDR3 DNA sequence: TGCGCCAGCAGCTCACAGAGCACCGGGGAGCTGTTTTTT. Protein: CASSSQSTGELFF. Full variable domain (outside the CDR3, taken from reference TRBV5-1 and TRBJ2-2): KAGVTQTPRYLIKTRGQQVTLSCSPISGHRSVSWYQQTPGQGLQFLFEYFSETQRNKGNFPGRFSGRQFSNSRSEMNVSTLELGDSALYLCASSSQSTGELFFGEGSRLTVL.